One and the same sample provided the 25 T cell receptor beta chains below, sequenced in a study of tumor-infiltrating lymphocytes in oesophageal squamous cell carcinoma. TCRdb independently ran MiXCR on the PCR reads; one entry per CDR3 protein. Among 20,000 or so distinct CDR3 sequences, 35% to 45% were seen once, and the ten largest hold 35% to 50%. Sequencing input: esophageal tumor tissue. The receptors originated from a male donor with esophageal squamous cell carcinoma.

Worth noting for this clonotype: This clone may be a read error of a much larger clone one base away. The chain uses TRBV7-9 and TRBJ2-5; no firm D call. Per the germline V gene, CDR1 is SEHNR and CDR2 is FQNEAQ (reference sequence). The CDR3 length is 16 residues. V lost 5 bases and J lost 11, with 27 bases in between. CDR3 sequence reads: CASSRLGQLTYNEQYF. CDR3 DNA sequence: TGTGCCAGCAGCCGCCTAGGGCAGCTGACCTACAATGAGCAGTACTTC.

Regarding this clonotype: This may arise from a read error, as a much more abundant clone is one base away. The chain recombines TRBV2 with TRBJ2-1, with a tentative D call TRBD2 (5 bases). The J call is uncertain, as TRBJ2-7 better fits the DNA end. CDR1 SNHLY and CDR2 FYNNEI come from the germline V gene. This CDR3 comprises 11 residues. This CDR3 reads CASSPSSEQYF. CDR3 sequence (DNA): TGTGCCAGCAGTCCTAGCAGTGAGCAGTACTTC.

The chain carries TRBV24-1 and TRBJ2-2, with TRBD2 identical over 13 bases. The ends lost 8 bases at V and 9 bases at J; junction bases unmatched: 11. The germline CDR1 and CDR2 sequences are KGHDR and SFDVKD. CDR3 size: 16 residues. The CDR3 here is CATNTGTSGKIRELFF. In DNA, the CDR3 is TGTGCCACCAATACCGGGACTAGCGGGAAAATAAGGGAGCTGTTTTTT.

A few counts support this clonotype. The rearrangement links TRBV7-2 to TRBJ2-1, with TRBD2 as a possible D gene (5 bases). The CDR3 contains 15 residues. Germline CDR1 and CDR2: SGHTA and FQGNSA. The V and J ends lost 5 bases and 0 bases respectively, with 11 bases between them. CDR3 DNA: TGTGCCAGCAGCCCCCAAGCGGCCTCCTACAATGAGCAGTTCTTC. Amino acid sequence: CASSPQAASYNEQFF. Using reference TRBV7-2 and TRBJ2-1 for the parts outside the CDR3, the full variable domain is GAGVSQSPSNKVTEKGKDVELRCDPISGHTALYWYRQSLGQGLEFLIYFQGNSAPDKSGLPSDRFSAERTGGSVSTLTIQRTQQEDSAVYLCASSPQAASYNEQFFGPGTRLTVL.

This clonotype was seen repeatedly, ten times or more. The chain is built from TRBV12-3 or TRBV12-4 and TRBJ2-1, with D possibly being TRBD1 or TRBD2 (5 bases each). V was shortened by 3 bases and J by 9 bases, with 15 bases between the two germline ends. The CDR3 covers 14 residues. The CDR3 DNA follows: TGTGCCAGCAGTTTGGACGGGGCCTTAGCTGAGCAGTTCTTC. Its translation is CASSLDGALAEQFF.

This clonotype came up many times. V is TRBV11-2 and J is TRBJ1-2, with 11 positions matching TRBD1. V gave up 2 bases and J gave up 8 bases; unmatched junction bases: 10. The CDR3 extends over 16 amino acids. In germline, CDR1 is SGHAT, CDR2 FQNNGV. The CDR3 DNA follows: TGTGCCAGCAGCTTATCGGCTGGACAGGGGGCTCAGGGCTACACCTTC. Residues: CASSLSAGQGAQGYTF.

The chain links TRBV7-2 to TRBJ2-1, with TRBD2 matching over 7 bases. The closer fit of TRBJ2-7 to the DNA end suggests the J call may be wrong. Germline CDR1 reads SGHTA; CDR2 reads FQGNSA. The length of the CDR3 is 14 residues. The CDR3 DNA sequence: TGTGCCAGCAGCCCCCGGGGGGACCCCTACGAGCAGTACTTC. Amino acid sequence: CASSPRGDPYEQYF.

This clonotype was seen more than once but under ten times. The V and J genes are TRBV6-1 and TRBJ2-7; D gene unclear. With 7 bases removed from V and 0 bases from J, the gap between germline ends came to 13 bases. Germline CDR1 is MNHNS and CDR2 is SASEGT. The CDR3 sequence is 14 residues long. The DNA of the CDR3 is TGTGCCAGCAACACGGAATCAAGCTCCTACGAGCAGTACTTC. It translates to CASNTESSSYEQYF.

This clonotype was observed many times. This rearrangement joins TRBV6-1 to TRBJ2-3, with TRBD2 identical over 12 bases. The CDR3 is 16 amino acids. Germline V CDR1 and CDR2: MNHNS, SASEGT. V lost 5 bases and J lost 5; bases outside the gene matches: 8. Here the CDR3 reads CASSSSSGRDIDTQYF. Written as DNA, the CDR3 is TGTGCCAGCAGTTCCTCTAGCGGGAGGGACATAGATACGCAGTATTTT.

This clonotype is labeled as medium-sized. The chain's CDR3 is CASSLSTREGSYEQYF. In DNA, the CDR3 is TGTGCCAGCAGCTTAAGCACTCGGGAGGGGAGCTACGAGCAGTACTTC. This chain joins TRBV7-8 and TRBJ2-7; 8 nucleotides align to TRBD2. CDR3 length: 16 amino acids. Per the germline V gene, CDR1 is SGHVS and CDR2 is FQNEAQ. Trimming at V came to 2 bases and at J to 3 bases, leaving 9 bases not matched to a gene.

This clonotype was detected ten times or more. This sequence joins TRBV6-1 and TRBJ2-3; 8 bases agree with TRBD1. V gave up 6 bases and J gave up 0 bases; unmatched junction bases: 8. The germline gives CDR1 MNHNS, CDR2 SASEGT. CDR3 size: 16 residues. CDR3 region: CASSPRRTGSTDTQYF. CDR3 DNA: TGTGCCAGCAGCCCCCGCCGGACAGGGAGCACAGATACGCAGTATTTT.

The chain employs TRBV7-6 and TRBJ2-3; D ambiguous. The DNA matches TRBJ1-1 better at its end, which makes the J call doubtful. Germline CDR1 reads SGHVS; CDR2 reads FNYEAQ. This CDR3 has 14 amino acids. The CDR3 bases are TGTGCCAGCAGCTTAAGAAAGGGCGTTTTTGAAGCTTTCTTT. This sequence encodes CASSLRKGVFEAFF.

With respect to this clonotype: Because the CDR3 is missing its conserved closing phenylalanine or tryptophan, this is likely a read error. The DNA is left out, because the CDR3 cannot be placed on it with certainty; the CDR3 is given as TCRdb lists it. CDR3 protein: CASSSGQGNPYEQYFGA. The rearrangement links TRBV27 to TRBJ2-6; the table calls TRBD1, which could not be checked here. CDR1 and CDR2 (germline): MNHEY, SMNVEV (reference sequence). The CDR3 has 17 residues if both end residues are counted.

The chain combines TRBV12-3 or TRBV12-4 with TRBJ2-1; D is perhaps TRBD1 (5 bases). Trimming removed 5 bases at V and 7 bases at J, with 12 bases between. This CDR3 spans 13 amino acids. This CDR3 reads CASSRHQGNEQFF. Written as DNA, the CDR3 is TGTGCCAGCAGTCGACATCAGGGAAATGAGCAGTTCTTC.

There are many counts of this clonotype. The rearrangement joins TRBV5-6 to TRBJ2-1; tentatively, D is TRBD2 (6 bases). In germline, CDR1 is SGHDT, CDR2 YYEEEE. With 2 bases removed from V and 4 bases from J, the gap between germline ends came to 10 bases. The CDR3 has 14 residues. The CDR3: CASSLGGEYNEQFF. DNA of the CDR3: TGTGCCAGCAGCTTAGGCGGGGAGTACAATGAGCAGTTCTTC.

The V call is TRBV7-6, the J call TRBJ2-1, with 8 bases identical to TRBD2. The germline V gene has CDR1 SGHVS and CDR2 FNYEAQ. The CDR3 runs 16 residues. V lost 8 bases and J lost 8; bases outside the gene matches: 17. In DNA, the CDR3 is TGTGCCAGCGGCGACCTATTCGGATTCGGGGGGGATGAGCAGTTCTTC. Translating gives CASGDLFGFGGDEQFF.

Regarding this clonotype: This may be a read error: a much more frequent sequence differs by one nucleotide. This sequence joins TRBV11-2 and TRBJ2-5; 9 nucleotides match TRBD2. The CDR3 length is 14 residues. CDR1 and CDR2 from the germline V gene are SGHAT and FQNNGV. Losses at the gene ends were 0 bases for V and 11 bases for J; bases not matched to a gene: 7. CDR3 residues: CASSLDIGAGGQYF. The CDR3, as DNA: TGTGCCAGCAGCTTAGATATCGGGGCGGGGGGGCAGTACTTC.

This rearrangement joins TRBV7-8 to TRBJ1-1; maybe TRBD1 (5 bases). V lost 1 base and J lost 0, with 6 bases in between. Germline V CDR1 and CDR2: SGHVS, FQNEAQ. The length of the CDR3 is 14 residues. In nucleotides, the CDR3 is TGTGCCAGCAGCTTAGTGGGGGTGAACACTGAAGCTTTCTTT. It yields the protein CASSLVGVNTEAFF.

Many counts were recorded for this clonotype. The chain employs TRBV5-1 and TRBJ2-3; D is uncertain. Germline values: CDR1 SGHRS, CDR2 YFSETQ. The CDR3 extends over 21 amino acids. V lost 1 base and J lost 2, with 29 bases in between. CDR3 loop: CASSLSRFSSAVLVNTDTQYF. Here the CDR3 DNA reads TGCGCCAGCAGCTTGTCCAGGTTCTCCTCGGCGGTTCTCGTAAACACAGATACGCAGTATTTT. The whole variable domain, filled in from reference TRBV5-1 and TRBJ2-3, reads KAGVTQTPRYLIKTRGQQVTLSCSPISGHRSVSWYQQTPGQGLQFLFEYFSETQRNKGNFPGRFSGRQFSNSRSEMNVSTLELGDSALYLCASSLSRFSSAVLVNTDTQYFGPGTRLTVL.

This clonotype was recorded many times. The CDR3 nucleotides read TGTGCCAGCAGCTTAAACACGGGACGGGAAGAAGCTTTCTTT. Encoded protein: CASSLNTGREEAFF. The V and J genes are TRBV7-9 and TRBJ1-1; a possible D gene is TRBD1 (5 bases). The CDR3 loop spans 14 amino acids. The V gene lost 2 bases and the J gene lost 8 bases, with 15 bases spanning the gap. From germline, CDR1 is SEHNR and CDR2 FQNEAQ (reference sequence).

This clonotype has a count of ten or more. Given a much more abundant clone one base away, this may be a read error. The chain combines TRBV7-9 with TRBJ2-1; 8 bases fit TRBD1. The junction had 10 bases not matched to a gene; V was cut back by 5 bases and J by 10 bases. This CDR3 comprises 14 residues. CDR1 and CDR2 from the germline V gene are SEHNR and FQNEAQ (reference sequence). CDR3 coding DNA: TGTGCCAGCAGCACCACAGGGGGAGGCTACGAGCAGTTCTTC. Protein sequence: CASSTTGGGYEQFF.

V and J are TRBV7-8 and TRBJ2-1, with 10 bases lining up with TRBD2. The J call may be wrong; the DNA end is better matched by TRBJ2-7. Per the germline V gene, CDR1 is SGHVS and CDR2 is FQNEAQ. The length of the CDR3 is 17 residues. The CDR3 spells CASSKKGSGLAAYEQYF. CDR3 in DNA: TGTGCCAGCAGCAAAAAGGGGTCCGGACTAGCGGCCTACGAGCAGTACTTC.

This clonotype was seen many times. This sequence joins TRBV29-1 and TRBJ2-1; a weak D match, TRBD1 (6 bases). V lost 1 base and J lost 1, with 14 bases in between. The CDR3 contains 16 residues. Germline assignment: CDR1 SQVTM and CDR2 ANQGSEA. The CDR3 DNA sequence: TGCAGCGTTGAAGGGGACACCCGAAAATCCTACAATGAGCAGTTCTTC. Protein: CSVEGDTRKSYNEQFF.

This clonotype appeared a single time. The V call is TRBV7-4, the J call TRBJ1-2; TRBD1 matches 7 bases. Germline assignment: CDR1 SGHVT and CDR2 SQSDAQ. Trimming at V came to 5 bases and at J to 8 bases, leaving 14 bases not matched to a gene. The CDR3 spans 15 residues. DNA of the CDR3: TGTGCCAGCAGCCCCCGAGGAGGACAGGTGGAAGGCTACACCTTC. Amino acids: CASSPRGGQVEGYTF.

This clonotype has a count of ten or more. A much larger clone is a single base away; this may be a read error. The CDR3 DNA is TGTGCCAGCAGCTTAGTAGCGGGAGGGCCAAATGAGCAGTACTTC. Encoded protein: CASSLVAGGPNEQYF. V usage is TRBV7-8 and J usage is TRBJ2-7; 11 bases match TRBD2. Germline CDR1 reads SGHVS; CDR2 reads FQNEAQ. The V gene end was trimmed by 1 base and the J gene end by 7 bases; junction bases not matched to a gene: 6. The CDR3 sequence is 15 residues long.